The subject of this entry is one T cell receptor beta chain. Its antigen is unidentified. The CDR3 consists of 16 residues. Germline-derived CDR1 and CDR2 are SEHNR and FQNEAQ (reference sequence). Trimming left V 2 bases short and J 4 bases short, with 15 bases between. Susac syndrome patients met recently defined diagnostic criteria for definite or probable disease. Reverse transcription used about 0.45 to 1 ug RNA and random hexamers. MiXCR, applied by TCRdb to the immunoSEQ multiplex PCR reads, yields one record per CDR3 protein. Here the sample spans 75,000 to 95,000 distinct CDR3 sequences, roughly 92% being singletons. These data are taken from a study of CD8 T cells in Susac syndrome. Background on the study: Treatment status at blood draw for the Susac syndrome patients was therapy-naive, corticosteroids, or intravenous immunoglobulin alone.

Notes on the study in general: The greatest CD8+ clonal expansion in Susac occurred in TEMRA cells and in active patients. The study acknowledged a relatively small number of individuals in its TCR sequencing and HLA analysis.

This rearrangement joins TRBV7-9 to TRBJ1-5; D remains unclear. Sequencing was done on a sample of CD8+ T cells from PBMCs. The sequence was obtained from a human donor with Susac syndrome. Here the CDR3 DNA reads TGTGCCAGCAGCTTATCCGATGGAACATTTAATCAGCCCCAGCATTTT. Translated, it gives CASSLSDGTFNQPQHF. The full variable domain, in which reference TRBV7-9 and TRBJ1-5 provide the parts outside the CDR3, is DTGVSQNPRHKITKRGQNVTFRCDPISEHNRLYWYRQTLGQGPEFLTYFQNEAQLEKSRLLSDRFSAERPKGSFSTLEIQRTEQGDSAMYLCASSLSDGTFNQPQHFGDGTRLSIL.